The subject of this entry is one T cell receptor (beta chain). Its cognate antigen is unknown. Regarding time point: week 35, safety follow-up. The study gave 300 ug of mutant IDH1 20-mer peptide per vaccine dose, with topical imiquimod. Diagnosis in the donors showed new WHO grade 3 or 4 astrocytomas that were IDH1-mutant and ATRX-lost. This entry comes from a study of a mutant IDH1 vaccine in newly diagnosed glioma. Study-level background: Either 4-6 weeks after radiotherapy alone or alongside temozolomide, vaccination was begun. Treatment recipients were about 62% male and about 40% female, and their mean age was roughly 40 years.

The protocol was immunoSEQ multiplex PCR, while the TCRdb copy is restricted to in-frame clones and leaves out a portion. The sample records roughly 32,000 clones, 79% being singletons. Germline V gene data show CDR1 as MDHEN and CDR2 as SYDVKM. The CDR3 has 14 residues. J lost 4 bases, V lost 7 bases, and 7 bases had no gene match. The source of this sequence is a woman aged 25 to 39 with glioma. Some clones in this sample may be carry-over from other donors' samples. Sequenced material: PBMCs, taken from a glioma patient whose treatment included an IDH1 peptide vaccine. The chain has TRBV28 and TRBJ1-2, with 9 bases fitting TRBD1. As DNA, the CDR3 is TGTGCCAGCACTGGGACAGGGCCCCCCTATGGCTACACCTTC. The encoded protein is CASTGTGPPYGYTF.